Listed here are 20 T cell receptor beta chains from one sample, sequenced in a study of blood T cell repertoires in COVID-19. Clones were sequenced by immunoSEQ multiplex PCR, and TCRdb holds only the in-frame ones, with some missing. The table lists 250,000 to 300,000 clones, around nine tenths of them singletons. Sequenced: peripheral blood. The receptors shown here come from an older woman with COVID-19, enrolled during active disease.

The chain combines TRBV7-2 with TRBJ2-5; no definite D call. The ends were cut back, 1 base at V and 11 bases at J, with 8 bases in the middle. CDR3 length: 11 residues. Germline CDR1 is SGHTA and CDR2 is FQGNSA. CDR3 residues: CASSLDPDQYF. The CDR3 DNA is TGTGCCAGCAGCTTAGATCCAGATCAGTACTTC.

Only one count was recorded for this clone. The CDR3 DNA reads as TGTGCCTGGATCACGGGACAGGGCCTTTCTAACTATGGCTACACCTTC. It translates to CAWITGQGLSNYGYTF. The rearrangement joins TRBV30 to TRBJ1-2, with 9 bases lining up with TRBD1. The CDR3 contains 16 residues. Germline CDR1 is GTSNPN and CDR2 is SVGIG (reference sequence). With 4 bases clipped from V and 0 bases from J, the junction kept 9 bases outside the gene matches.

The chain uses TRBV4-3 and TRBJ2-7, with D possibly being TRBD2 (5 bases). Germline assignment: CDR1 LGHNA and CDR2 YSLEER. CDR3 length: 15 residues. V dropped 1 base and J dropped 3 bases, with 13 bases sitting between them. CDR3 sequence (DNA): TGCGCCAGCAGCCAAGGCCCGGTCGGAGGCTACGAGCAGTACTTC. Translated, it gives CASSQGPVGGYEQYF.

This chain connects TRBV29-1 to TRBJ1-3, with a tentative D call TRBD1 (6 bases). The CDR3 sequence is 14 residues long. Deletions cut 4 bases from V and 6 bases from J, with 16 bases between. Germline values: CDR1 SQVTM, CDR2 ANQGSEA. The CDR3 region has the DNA TGCAGCGTTGCAATCAACAGGGCTGAAAACACCATATATTTT. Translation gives CSVAINRAENTIYF.

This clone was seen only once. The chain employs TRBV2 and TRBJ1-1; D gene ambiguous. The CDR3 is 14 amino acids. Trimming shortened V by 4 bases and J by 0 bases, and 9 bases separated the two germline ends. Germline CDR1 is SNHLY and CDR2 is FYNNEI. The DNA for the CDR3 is TGTGCCAGCAGTGGACTGCTGATGAACACTGAAGCTTTCTTT. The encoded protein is CASSGLLMNTEAFF. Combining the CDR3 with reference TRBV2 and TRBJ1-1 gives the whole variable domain EPEVTQTPSHQVTQMGQEVILRCVPISNHLYFYWYRQILGQKVEFLVSFYNNEISEKSEIFDDQFSVERPDGSNFTLKIRSTKLEDSAMYFCASSGLLMNTEAFFGQGTRLTVV.

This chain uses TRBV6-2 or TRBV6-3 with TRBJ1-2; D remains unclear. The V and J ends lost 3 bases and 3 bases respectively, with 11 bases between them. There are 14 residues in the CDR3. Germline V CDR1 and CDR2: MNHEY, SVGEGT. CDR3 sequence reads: CASSYSTGDYGYTF. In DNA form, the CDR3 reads TGTGCCAGCAGTTATTCAACCGGGGACTATGGCTACACCTTC.

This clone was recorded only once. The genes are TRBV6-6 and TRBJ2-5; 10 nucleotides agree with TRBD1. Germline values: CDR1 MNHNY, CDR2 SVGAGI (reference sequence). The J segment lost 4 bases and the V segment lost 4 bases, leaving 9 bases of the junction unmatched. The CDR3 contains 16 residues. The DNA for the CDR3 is TGTGCCAGCAGTTCCGGGACAGGGGAGATTCGAGAGACCCAGTACTTC. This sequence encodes CASSSGTGEIRETQYF.

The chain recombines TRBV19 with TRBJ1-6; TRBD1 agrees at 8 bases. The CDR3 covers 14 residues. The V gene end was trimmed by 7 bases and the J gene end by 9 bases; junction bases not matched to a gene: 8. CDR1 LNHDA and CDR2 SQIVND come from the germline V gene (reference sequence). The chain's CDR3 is CASTVRGQSSPLHF. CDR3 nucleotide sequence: TGTGCCAGTACGGTCAGGGGGCAGAGTTCACCCCTCCACTTT. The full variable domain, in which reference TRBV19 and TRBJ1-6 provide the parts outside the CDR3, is DGGITQSPKYLFRKEGQNVTLSCEQNLNHDAMYWYRQDPGQGLRLIYYSQIVNDFQKGDIAEGYSVSREKKESFPLTVTSAQKNPTAFYLCASTVRGQSSPLHFGNGTRLTVT.

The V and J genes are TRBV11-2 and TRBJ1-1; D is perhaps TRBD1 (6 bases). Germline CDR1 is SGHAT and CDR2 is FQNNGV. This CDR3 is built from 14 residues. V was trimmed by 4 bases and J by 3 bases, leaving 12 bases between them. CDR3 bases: TGTGCCAGCAGCTACCGACAGGAAGACACTGAAGCTTTCTTT. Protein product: CASSYRQEDTEAFF.

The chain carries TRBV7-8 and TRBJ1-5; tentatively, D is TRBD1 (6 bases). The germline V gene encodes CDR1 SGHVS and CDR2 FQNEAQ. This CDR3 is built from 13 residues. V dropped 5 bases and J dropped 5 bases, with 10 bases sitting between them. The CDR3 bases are TGTGCCAGCAGCGTGAACAGGGATCAGCCCCAGCATTTT. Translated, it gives CASSVNRDQPQHF. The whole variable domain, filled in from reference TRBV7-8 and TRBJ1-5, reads GAGVSQSPRYKVAKRGQDVALRCDPISGHVSLFWYQQALGQGPEFLTYFQNEAQLDKSGLPSDRFFAERPEGSVSTLKIQRTQQEDSAVYLCASSVNRDQPQHFGDGTRLSIL.

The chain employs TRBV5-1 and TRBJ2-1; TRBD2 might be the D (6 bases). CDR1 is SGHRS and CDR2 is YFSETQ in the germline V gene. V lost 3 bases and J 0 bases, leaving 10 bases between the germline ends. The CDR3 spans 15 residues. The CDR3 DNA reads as TGCGCCAGCAGCTGGGGACTTCCCTCCTACAATGAGCAGTTCTTC. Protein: CASSWGLPSYNEQFF.

CDR3 loop: CATRRADSYEQYF. The CDR3 DNA reads TGTGCCACCCGGAGGGCGGATTCCTACGAGCAGTACTTC. The chain joins TRBV15 to TRBJ2-7; possibly TRBD2 for D (6 bases). The V end lost 8 bases, the J end lost 1 base, and 12 bases lay between the germline ends. This CDR3 is built from 13 residues. CDR1 is LNHNV and CDR2 is YYDKDF in the germline V gene (reference sequence).

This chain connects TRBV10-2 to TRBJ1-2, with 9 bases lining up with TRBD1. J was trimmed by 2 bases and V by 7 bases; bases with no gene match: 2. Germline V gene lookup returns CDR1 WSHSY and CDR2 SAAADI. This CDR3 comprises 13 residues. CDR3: CASTQGANYGYTF. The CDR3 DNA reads TGCGCCAGCACACAGGGGGCGAACTATGGCTACACCTTC.

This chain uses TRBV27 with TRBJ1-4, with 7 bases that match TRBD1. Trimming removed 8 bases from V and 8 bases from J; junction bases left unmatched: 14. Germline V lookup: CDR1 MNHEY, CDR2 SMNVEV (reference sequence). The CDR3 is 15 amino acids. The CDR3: CASGVSGGRREKLFF. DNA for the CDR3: TGTGCCAGCGGCGTTTCAGGGGGGAGAAGAGAAAAACTGTTTTTT.

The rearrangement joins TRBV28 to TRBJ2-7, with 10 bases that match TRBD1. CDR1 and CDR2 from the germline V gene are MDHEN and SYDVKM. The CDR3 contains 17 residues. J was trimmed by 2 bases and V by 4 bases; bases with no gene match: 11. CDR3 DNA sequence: TGTGCCAGCAGTTCCAGAGGGACAGGGGCTCTGACCTACGAGCAGTACTTC. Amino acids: CASSSRGTGALTYEQYF.

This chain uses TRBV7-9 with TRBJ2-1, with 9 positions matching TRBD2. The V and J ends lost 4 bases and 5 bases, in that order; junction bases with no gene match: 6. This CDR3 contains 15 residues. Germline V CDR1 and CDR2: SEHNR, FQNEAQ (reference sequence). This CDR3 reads CASSSLAGDNNEQFF. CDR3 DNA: TGTGCCAGCAGCTCGTTAGCGGGGGATAACAATGAGCAGTTCTTC. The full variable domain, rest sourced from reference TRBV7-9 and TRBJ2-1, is DTGVSQNPRHKITKRGQNVTFRCDPISEHNRLYWYRQTLGQGPEFLTYFQNEAQLEKSRLLSDRFSAERPKGSFSTLEIQRTEQGDSAMYLCASSSLAGDNNEQFFGPGTRLTVL.

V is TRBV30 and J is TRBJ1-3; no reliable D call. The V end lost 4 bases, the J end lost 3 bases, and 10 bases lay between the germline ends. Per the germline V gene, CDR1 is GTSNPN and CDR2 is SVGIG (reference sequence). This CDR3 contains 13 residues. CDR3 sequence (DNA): TGTGCCTGGATCCCAGTATATGGAAACACCATATATTTT. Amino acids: CAWIPVYGNTIYF.

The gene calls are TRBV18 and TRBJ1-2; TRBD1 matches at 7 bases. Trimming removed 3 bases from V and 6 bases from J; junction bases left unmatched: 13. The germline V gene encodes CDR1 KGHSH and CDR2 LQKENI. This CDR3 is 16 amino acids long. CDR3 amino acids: CASSPNPGQKSDGYTF. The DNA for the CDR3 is TGTGCCAGCTCACCGAATCCGGGACAGAAGTCCGATGGCTACACCTTC. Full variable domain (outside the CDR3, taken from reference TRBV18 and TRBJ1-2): NAGVMQNPRHLVRRRGQEARLRCSPMKGHSHVYWYRQLPEEGLKFMVYLQKENIIDESGMPKERFSAEFPKEGPSILRIQQVVRGDSAAYFCASSPNPGQKSDGYTFGSGTRLTVV.

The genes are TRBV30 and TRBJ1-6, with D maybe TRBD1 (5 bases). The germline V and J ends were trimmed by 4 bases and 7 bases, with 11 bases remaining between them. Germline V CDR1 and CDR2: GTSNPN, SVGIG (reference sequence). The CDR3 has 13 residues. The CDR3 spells CAWNWGTNSPLHF. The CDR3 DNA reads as TGTGCCTGGAATTGGGGCACCAATTCACCCCTCCACTTT.

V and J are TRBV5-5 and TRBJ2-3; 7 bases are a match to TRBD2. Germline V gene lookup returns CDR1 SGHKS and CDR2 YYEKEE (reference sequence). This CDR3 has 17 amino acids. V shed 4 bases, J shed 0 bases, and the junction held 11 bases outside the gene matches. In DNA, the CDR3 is TGTGCCAGCAGCCCCCCGCCCGGGGGGTCTAGCACAGATACGCAGTATTTT. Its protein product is CASSPPPGGSSTDTQYF.